A single sample gave rise to the 29 T cell receptor beta chains below, sequenced in a study of cytomegalovirus exposure and HLA in healthy donors. 13 Jbeta primers and 60 Vbeta primers were used for the PCR. Sequenced by immunoSEQ multiplex PCR; TCRdb stores in-frame clones only, minus some. The table shows about 100,000 clones, with approximately 79% occurring only once. The material sequenced was PBMCs. Receptors were obtained from a woman aged 40 to 55 in good health and CMV-seropositive.

A single count supports this clone. The V and J genes are TRBV7-2 and TRBJ2-7; D is unresolved. Trimming took 0 bases from V and 3 from J, leaving 3 bases between them. This CDR3 spans 12 amino acids. Germline values: CDR1 SGHTA, CDR2 FQGNSA. In DNA form, the CDR3 reads TGTGCCAGCAGCTTAGCTCGCTACGAGCAGTACTTC. Translated: CASSLARYEQYF.

The V call is TRBV7-2, the J call TRBJ1-5; the D gene is possibly TRBD1 (6 bases). The germline V and J ends were trimmed by 5 bases and 3 bases, with 8 bases remaining between them. CDR1 is SGHTA, CDR2 FQGNSA, per germline. CDR3 length equals 13 residues. The CDR3 DNA sequence: TGTGCCAGCAGCAGGGACATCAATCAGCCCCAGCATTTT. Translated, it gives CASSRDINQPQHF.

This clone was detected only once. The chain is built from TRBV6-6 and TRBJ1-2; D may be TRBD1 (5 bases). Trimming removed 5 bases from V and 4 bases from J, with 14 bases in between. The CDR3 spans 14 residues. Germline V CDR1 and CDR2: MNHNY, SVGAGI (reference sequence). The CDR3 is CASSLGVAIYGYTF. The DNA for the CDR3 is TGTGCCAGCAGTCTAGGGGTTGCGATCTATGGCTACACCTTC.

This clone was observed a handful of times. The J gene is TRBJ1-4, the V gene TRBV7-2, with D perhaps TRBD1 (6 bases). This CDR3 contains 15 residues. The germline V gene encodes CDR1 SGHTA and CDR2 FQGNSA. With 4 bases removed from V and 0 bases from J, the gap between germline ends came to 9 bases. The CDR3, as DNA: TGTGCCAGCAGCTCACAGGGTACAACTAATGAAAAACTGTTTTTT. This translates into CASSSQGTTNEKLFF.

The rearrangement joins TRBV25-1 to TRBJ2-3; D gene uncertain. The germline V and J ends were trimmed by 3 bases and 3 bases, with 10 bases remaining between them. The germline V gene has CDR1 MGHDK and CDR2 SYGVNS. The CDR3 is 14 amino acids. The CDR3 is CASSDQDTTDTQYF. DNA of the CDR3: TGTGCCAGCAGTGATCAGGATACTACAGATACGCAGTATTTT.

This clone showed up just a few times. CDR3 coding DNA: TGTGCCAGCAGCGTAAGCGGGGGGGCCGTAGATACGCAGTATTTT. It yields the protein CASSVSGGAVDTQYF. The V call is TRBV9, the J call TRBJ2-3; 10 bases map to TRBD2. This CDR3 has 15 residues. Losses at the gene ends were 1 base for V and 5 bases for J; bases not matched to a gene: 4. CDR1 and CDR2 (germline): SGDLS, YYNGEE.

As DNA, the CDR3 is TGTGCCAGCTCCAGACAGGGGTCTAGCCCTAATTCACCCCTCCACTTT. This encodes CASSRQGSSPNSPLHF. The V call is TRBV18, the J call TRBJ1-6, with TRBD1 identical over 8 bases. The germline V gene encodes CDR1 KGHSH and CDR2 LQKENI. There are 16 residues in the CDR3. V trimming: 6 bases; J trimming: 6 bases; junction bases outside the gene matches: 10.

This clone appeared a single time. The chain carries TRBV30 and TRBJ1-5; D possibly corresponds to TRBD1 (6 bases). Trimming removed 3 bases at V and 11 bases at J, with 20 bases between. Germline-derived CDR1 and CDR2 are GTSNPN and SVGIG (reference sequence). The CDR3 has 14 amino acids. In nucleotides, the CDR3 is TGTGCCTGGAGCTTAAATCAGGGGCTGGCTGCCCAGCATTTT. It encodes CAWSLNQGLAAQHF.

The rearrangement links TRBV23-1 to TRBJ1-6; perhaps TRBD1 as D (6 bases). TRBV23-1 is given ORF status, its function remaining uncertain. The germline V and J ends were trimmed by 6 bases and 5 bases, with 14 bases remaining between them. CDR3 size: 15 residues. The CDR3 loop reads CASRTWTVDNSPLHF. The CDR3 DNA reads as TGCGCCAGCAGGACTTGGACAGTGGATAATTCACCCCTCCACTTT.

The chain recombines TRBV9 with TRBJ2-7, with D uncertain. Trimming stripped 0 bases from V and 5 bases from J, with 12 bases between. Germline CDR1 reads SGDLS; CDR2 reads YYNGEE. The CDR3 is 14 amino acids. CDR3 amino acids: CASSVGSVLHEQYF. The CDR3 DNA reads as TGTGCCAGCAGCGTAGGTTCGGTTTTGCACGAGCAGTACTTC.

The chain is built from TRBV9 and TRBJ2-3, with 15 nucleotides matching TRBD2. CDR3 size: 18 residues. Germline assignment: CDR1 SGDLS and CDR2 YYNGEE. V was clipped by 4 bases and J by 2 bases; unmatched bases: 8. In DNA, the CDR3 is TGTGCCAGCAGCTCCGGGACTAGCGGGGGGCTCCTCACAGATACGCAGTATTTT. Its translation is CASSSGTSGGLLTDTQYF. Variable domain in full (rest from reference TRBV9 and TRBJ2-3): DSGVTQTPKHLITATGQRVTLRCSPRSGDLSVYWYQQSLDQGLQFLIQYYNGEERAKGNILERFSAQQFPDLHSELNLSSLELGDSALYFCASSSGTSGGLLTDTQYFGPGTRLTVL.

In DNA form, the CDR3 reads TGCGCCAGCAGTGGACAGAACACTGAAGCTTTCTTT. Protein: CASSGQNTEAFF. V gene TRBV10-2 combines with J gene TRBJ1-1; no clear D gene. In germline, CDR1 is WSHSY, CDR2 SAAADI. The germline V and J ends were trimmed by 4 bases and 1 base, with 4 bases remaining between them. The CDR3 runs 12 residues.

This sequence joins TRBV2 and TRBJ2-2, with TRBD2 as a possible D gene (5 bases). V was pared by 5 bases and J by 5 bases, with 9 bases between. The CDR3 spans 13 residues. Germline V gives CDR1 SNHLY, CDR2 FYNNEI. CDR3 sequence reads: CASSWKRTGELFF. CDR3 nucleotides: TGTGCCAGCAGTTGGAAGCGGACCGGGGAGCTGTTTTTT.

V is TRBV6-1 and J is TRBJ1-1; no clear D. Trimming stripped 5 bases from V and 0 bases from J, with 7 bases between. The V gene's germline CDR1 is MNHNS and CDR2 SASEGT. There are 13 residues in the CDR3. The CDR3 DNA sequence: TGTGCCAGCAGTCCTATTCTGAACACTGAAGCTTTCTTT. As protein: CASSPILNTEAFF.

This clone has just a few counts. The chain recombines TRBV4-3 with TRBJ1-1; D is uncertain. The length of the CDR3 is 13 residues. Germline V gene lookup returns CDR1 LGHNA and CDR2 YSLEER. V lost 0 bases to trimming and J lost 2 bases, with 4 bases between them. This CDR3 reads CASSQDPNTEAFF. DNA for the CDR3: TGCGCCAGCAGCCAAGACCCAAACACTGAAGCTTTCTTT.

This chain connects TRBV11-2 to TRBJ1-5; no definite D call. Trimming stripped 0 bases from V and 0 bases from J, with 6 bases between. The CDR3 spans 15 residues. Germline loops: CDR1 SGHAT, CDR2 FQNNGV. CDR3: CASSLDLNSNQPQHF. The DNA of the CDR3 is TGTGCCAGCAGCTTAGACCTAAATAGCAATCAGCCCCAGCATTTT.

The chain is built from TRBV30 and TRBJ1-6, with 7 nucleotides matching TRBD1. This CDR3 region has 14 residues. Germline lookup yields CDR1 GTSNPN and CDR2 SVGIG (reference sequence). After removal of 2 bases from V and 4 bases from J, the junction contained 2 bases not matched to a gene. CDR3 bases: TGTGCCTGGAGTCTGACAGGGTATAATTCACCCCTCCACTTT. It specifies CAWSLTGYNSPLHF.

This chain links TRBV29-1 with TRBJ2-1; TRBD1 matches 7 bases. Trimming at V came to 7 bases and at J to 0 bases, leaving 6 bases not matched to a gene. The length of the CDR3 is 14 residues. Germline V gene sequence: CDR1 SQVTM, CDR2 ANQGSEA. This CDR3 reads CSALGQSSYNEQFF. The CDR3 nucleotides are TGCAGCGCATTGGGACAGAGCTCCTACAATGAGCAGTTCTTC.

J is TRBJ1-1 and V is TRBV7-2, with 7 bases lining up with TRBD1. The V gene's germline CDR1 is SGHTA and CDR2 FQGNSA. The CDR3 has 16 residues. V gave up 2 bases and J gave up 3 bases; unmatched junction bases: 9. The CDR3 region is CASSLSRGTSYTEAFF. The CDR3 DNA follows: TGTGCCAGCAGCTTAAGCAGGGGGACTTCCTACACTGAAGCTTTCTTT.

This clone was found a few times. This chain connects TRBV4-2 to TRBJ1-2; TRBD1 might be the D (6 bases). The CDR3 is 13 amino acids. Germline CDR1 LGHNA, CDR2 YNFKEQ. With 4 bases removed from V and 8 bases from J, the gap between germline ends came to 14 bases. As DNA, the CDR3 is TGTGCCAGCAGCCTGGACAGAATGGACGGCTACACCTTC. This encodes CASSLDRMDGYTF.

The gene calls are TRBV6-1 and TRBJ1-2; unclear D gene. The CDR3 covers 14 residues. V shed 4 bases and J shed 0 bases, with 9 bases lying between them. The germline V gene encodes CDR1 MNHNS and CDR2 SASEGT. Here the CDR3 reads CASSGGPSNYGYTF. CDR3 in DNA: TGTGCCAGCAGTGGAGGGCCCTCTAACTATGGCTACACCTTC.

V and J are TRBV18 and TRBJ1-1, with TRBD1 matching 7 bases. After removal of 2 bases from V and 0 bases from J, the junction contained 6 bases not matched to a gene. Germline V gives CDR1 KGHSH, CDR2 LQKENI. CDR3 length equals 16 residues. CDR3 protein: CASSPDRAILNTEAFF. CDR3 coding DNA: TGTGCCAGCTCACCAGACAGGGCGATCCTGAACACTGAAGCTTTCTTT.

This clone was observed a few times. The gene calls are TRBV27 and TRBJ1-2; D unclear. The ends were cut back, 8 bases at V and 0 bases at J, with 10 bases in the middle. CDR1 is MNHEY and CDR2 is SMNVEV in the germline V gene (reference sequence). The CDR3 loop spans 13 amino acids. In DNA, the CDR3 is TGTGCCAGCGCATTTTCAGCTAACTATGGCTACACCTTC. This encodes CASAFSANYGYTF.

The chain recombines TRBV30 with TRBJ1-6, with D uncertain. V was clipped by 2 bases and J by 0 bases, with 11 bases between them. The length of the CDR3 is 16 residues. The V gene's germline CDR1 is GTSNPN and CDR2 SVGIG (reference sequence). The DNA for the CDR3 is TGTGCCTGGAGTTCGAAGAGTAGCTCCTATAATTCACCCCTCCACTTT. Amino acid sequence: CAWSSKSSSYNSPLHF.

The rearrangement uses TRBV5-4 and TRBJ2-2; 10 nucleotides agree with TRBD1. The germline gives CDR1 SGHNT, CDR2 YYREEE (reference sequence). Losses at the gene ends were 0 bases for V and 0 bases for J; bases not matched to a gene: 5. CDR3 size: 18 residues. The CDR3 reads CASSLGLDRGPNTGELFF. CDR3 DNA sequence: TGTGCCAGCAGCTTGGGACTTGACAGGGGGCCGAACACCGGGGAGCTGTTTTTT.

J is TRBJ2-3 and V is TRBV5-1; TRBD1 agrees at 8 bases. The germline V gene encodes CDR1 SGHRS and CDR2 YFSETQ. This CDR3 contains 15 residues. The V gene end was trimmed by 3 bases and the J gene end by 3 bases; junction bases not matched to a gene: 6. Written as DNA, the CDR3 is TGCGCCAGCAGCTACCCAGGGGGCATGACAGATACGCAGTATTTT. Protein product: CASSYPGGMTDTQYF.

The chain employs TRBV30 and TRBJ1-3, with TRBD1 matching over 8 bases. The CDR3 is 16 amino acids. Germline CDR1 reads GTSNPN; CDR2 reads SVGIG (reference sequence). With 3 bases clipped from V and 0 bases from J, the junction kept 7 bases outside the gene matches. The CDR3 DNA reads as TGTGCCTGGAGGAATACAGGGGGGTCCTCTGGAAACACCATATATTTT. This encodes CAWRNTGGSSGNTIYF.

This clone was seen only a few times. The chain joins TRBV11-2 to TRBJ1-6; 8 bases agree with TRBD1. The germline CDR1 and CDR2 sequences are SGHAT and FQNNGV. Unmatched junction bases numbered 11, after V lost 6 bases and J lost 7 bases. The CDR3 totals 16 residues. CDR3 nucleotide sequence: TGTGCCAGCAGTCCCTTCCGGGACAGGATAAATTCACCCCTCCACTTT. Its translation: CASSPFRDRINSPLHF.

The chain couples TRBV5-1 to TRBJ1-2; 9 positions agree with TRBD1. With V trimmed by 4 bases and J by 2 bases, 3 bases remained unmatched. CDR1 SGHRS and CDR2 YFSETQ come from the germline V gene. The CDR3 runs to 14 residues. The CDR3 region is CASSIGQGNYGYTF. In DNA form, the CDR3 reads TGCGCCAGCAGCATCGGACAGGGGAACTATGGCTACACCTTC.